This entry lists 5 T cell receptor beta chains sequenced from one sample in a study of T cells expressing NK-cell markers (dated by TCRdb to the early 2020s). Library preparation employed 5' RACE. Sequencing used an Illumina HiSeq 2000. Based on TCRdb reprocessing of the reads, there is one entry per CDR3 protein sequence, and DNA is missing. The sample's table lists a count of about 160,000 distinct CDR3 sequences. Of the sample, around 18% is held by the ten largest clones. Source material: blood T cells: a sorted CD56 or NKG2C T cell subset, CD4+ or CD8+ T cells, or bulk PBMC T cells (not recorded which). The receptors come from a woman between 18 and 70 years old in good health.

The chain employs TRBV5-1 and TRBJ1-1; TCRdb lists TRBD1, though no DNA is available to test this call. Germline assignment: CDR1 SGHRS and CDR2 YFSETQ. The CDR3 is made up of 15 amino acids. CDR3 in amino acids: CASSGGDRAGTEAFF.

The CDR3 loop reads CASSPGQSSYNEQFF. The chain joins TRBV18 to TRBJ2-1. This CDR3 comprises 15 residues. Germline CDR1 reads KGHSH; CDR2 reads LQKENI.

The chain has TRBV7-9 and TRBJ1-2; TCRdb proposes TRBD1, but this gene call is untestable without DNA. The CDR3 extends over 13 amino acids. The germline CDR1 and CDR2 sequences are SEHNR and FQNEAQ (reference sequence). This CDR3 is CASSVGQGNGYTF.

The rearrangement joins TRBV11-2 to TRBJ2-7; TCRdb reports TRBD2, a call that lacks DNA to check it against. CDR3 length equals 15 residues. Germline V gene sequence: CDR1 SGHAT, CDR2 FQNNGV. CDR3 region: CASSLSLTSSYEQYF.

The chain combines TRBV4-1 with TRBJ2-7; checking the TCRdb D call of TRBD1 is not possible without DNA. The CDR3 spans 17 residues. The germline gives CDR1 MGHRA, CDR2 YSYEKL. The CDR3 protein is CASSRTSGGVSSYEQYF.